Detailed here is one T cell receptor beta chain. The data were taken from a study of cytomegalovirus exposure and HLA in healthy donors. Germline CDR1 reads MNHEY; CDR2 reads SVGAGI. This CDR3 has 14 amino acids. With 9 bases removed from V and 1 base from J, the gap between germline ends came to 10 bases. PCR involved 60 Vbeta and 13 Jbeta primers. The data were produced by immunoSEQ multiplex PCR, yet TCRdb's version contains in-frame clones alone and is incomplete. The sample has 200,000 to 250,000 clones; approximately 83% are singletons. The clonotype originates from a boy aged 2 to 10 in good health and CMV-seronegative. This sequence joins TRBV6-5 and TRBJ2-6; D might be TRBD1 (6 bases). Sequenced sample: PBMCs. CDR3 in amino acids: CASTDRSGANVLTF. The CDR3 nucleotides are TGTGCCAGTACTGACAGGTCTGGGGCCAACGTCCTGACTTTC.